This T cell receptor (beta chain) was captured in a study of response to subunit inactivated influenza vaccine. TCRdb passed the RT-PCR reads through MiXCR, listing each CDR3 protein once. The data contain just under 550,000 distinct CDR3 sequences, approximately 24% of them singletons. The germline gives CDR1 MNHEY, CDR2 SVGAGI. Trimming left V 2 bases short and J 2 bases short, with 10 bases between. The CDR3 runs to 15 residues. Another study also made use of these data, one on T cells expressing NK-cell markers. That source reports: The TCR beta cDNA came from 5'RACE template switching with UMIs. TCR beta repertoires came from sorted CD3+CD56+NKG2C+, CD3+CD56+NKG2C- and CD3+CD56-NKG2C+ T cells. Roughly 6 donors had dominant NKG2C+ clonotypes that comprised about 1.0-7.5% of their CD8+ T cells. The CD3+CD56-NKG2C+ fraction was also led by these clonotypes in a few donors.

The source of this sequence is a man over 45 who received an inactivated influenza vaccine. The rearrangement links TRBV6-5 to TRBJ2-4; the D gene could be TRBD1 or TRBD2 (5 bases each). Sequenced here: CD4+ T cells sorted from PBMCs, sampled 12 days after vaccination. The CDR3 reads CASSYGGSTKNIQYF. For the CDR3, the DNA is TGTGCCAGCAGTTACGGGGGATCGACCAAAAACATTCAGTACTTC.